This T cell receptor beta chain was observed in a study of T cells after yellow fever vaccination. Background on the study: SMART-Seq v4 Ultra Low Input handled preparation of low-cell-number fractions.

Each CDR3 protein gets one entry after TCRdb re-called the 5' RACE reads with MiXCR. The sample contains 310,000 or so distinct CDR3 sequences, approximately 3.8% of which appear only once. This clonotype was counted at least ten times. Its matching antigen is unknown. Study-wide results and caveats: Post-booster reappearance was seen for most primary-vaccination clones (about 96% CD4, around 90% CD8).

Trimming stripped 7 bases from V and 7 bases from J, with 14 bases between. The CDR3 has 13 amino acids. The material sequenced was PBMCs, taken on the day of the yellow fever booster vaccination. V is TRBV12-3 or TRBV12-4 and J is TRBJ1-5, with D possibly matching TRBD1 (5 bases). This sequence was found in a man aged 18 to 35 who received the YFV17D yellow fever vaccine. Here the CDR3 DNA reads TGTGCCAGCACTCTCGGCAGGGAACAGCCCCAGCATTTT. It codes for CASTLGREQPQHF.